The 14 T cell receptor beta chains reported below all come from one sample, sequenced in a study of blood T cell repertoires in COVID-19. The assay was immunoSEQ multiplex PCR, and TCRdb's table has in-frame clones only and misses some. The repertoire has 100,000 to 120,000 clones, 81% of them found once; the top ten carry more than 30%. Sequences were obtained from peripheral blood. Receptors were obtained from a man older than 75 with acute or convalescent COVID-19.

This clone has just a few counts. The chain employs TRBV5-1 and TRBJ2-5; D is perhaps TRBD2 (6 bases). In germline, CDR1 is SGHRS, CDR2 YFSETQ. Trimming stripped 1 base from V and 1 base from J, with 14 bases between. The CDR3 has 16 residues. The chain's CDR3 is CASSLNGGNLQETQYF. In DNA, the CDR3 is TGCGCCAGCAGCTTGAACGGGGGTAATCTCCAAGAGACCCAGTACTTC.

This sequence joins TRBV11-3 and TRBJ2-1; D is ambiguous. V shed 6 bases and J shed 8 bases, with 14 bases lying between them. Germline CDR1 reads SGHNT; CDR2 reads YENEEA. This CDR3 contains 13 residues. As DNA, the CDR3 is TGTGCCAGCAGACCCCCGTCGTCGGATGAGCAGTTCTTC. Translated: CASRPPSSDEQFF.

The J gene is TRBJ1-3, the V gene TRBV5-6; no definite D call. Germline V gives CDR1 SGHDT, CDR2 YYEEEE. The CDR3 runs 14 residues. V shed 8 bases and J shed 8 bases, with 20 bases lying between them. This CDR3 reads CASETSTRRDTIYF. The CDR3 nucleotides read TGTGCCAGTGAGACATCCACCCGGAGGGACACCATATATTTT.

The chain joins TRBV4-1 to TRBJ2-2; possible D gene TRBD1, 6 bases. This CDR3 has 17 amino acids. CDR1 MGHRA and CDR2 YSYEKL come from the germline V gene. V lost 0 bases to trimming and J lost 0 bases, with 11 bases between them. This chain's CDR3 is CASSQDQGHPNTGELFF. DNA for the CDR3: TGCGCCAGCAGCCAAGATCAGGGACATCCGAACACCGGGGAGCTGTTTTTT.

The chain uses TRBV10-1 and TRBJ2-3; TRBD1 matches at 9 bases. The CDR3 has 16 residues. The ends lost 7 bases at V and 6 bases at J; junction bases unmatched: 14. Germline lookup yields CDR1 WNHNN and CDR2 SYGVQD (reference sequence). In DNA, the CDR3 is TGCGCCAGCACCCCCCTATACAGGGGGCTAAGGGATACGCAGTATTTT. Its protein product is CASTPLYRGLRDTQYF.

CDR3 DNA sequence: TGTGCCAGCTCACTCTTGACAGGGGTTGGATACAATGAGCAGTTCTTC. Translation: CASSLLTGVGYNEQFF. This chain links TRBV18 with TRBJ2-1, with TRBD1 matching 8 bases. Germline assignment: CDR1 KGHSH and CDR2 LQKENI. The CDR3 length is 16 residues. V gave up 4 bases and J gave up 4 bases; unmatched junction bases: 9.

This clone has just a few counts. The rearrangement links TRBV11-2 to TRBJ1-1; D possibly corresponds to TRBD1 (6 bases). Trimming pared 1 base from V and 7 bases from J, leaving 10 bases between. There are 13 residues in the CDR3. The germline V gene encodes CDR1 SGHAT and CDR2 FQNNGV. CDR3 nucleotide sequence: TGTGCCAGCAGCTTAGCGGGACAAAGTGAAGCTTTCTTT. Residues: CASSLAGQSEAFF.

The chain has TRBV29-1 and TRBJ2-1; 10 bases fit TRBD1. The V gene's germline CDR1 is SQVTM and CDR2 ANQGSEA. This CDR3 has 13 residues. V lost 7 bases to trimming and J lost 12 bases; unmatched junction nucleotides: 12. CDR3 nucleotide sequence: TGCAGCGACGCCGGGACAGGGGTAATTGGGCAGTTCTTC. Translated: CSDAGTGVIGQFF.

The rearrangement joins TRBV29-1 to TRBJ1-1; a possible D gene is TRBD1 (6 bases). The germline V gene has CDR1 SQVTM and CDR2 ANQGSEA. Trimming took 7 bases from V and 2 from J, leaving 17 bases between them. This CDR3 comprises 14 residues. This CDR3 is CSALGGALNTEAFF. The CDR3 nucleotides read TGCAGCGCCCTTGGGGGGGCCCTAAACACTGAAGCTTTCTTT.

This clone was observed once. V usage is TRBV9 and J usage is TRBJ2-2, with D uncertain. Per germline, CDR1 SGDLS and CDR2 YYNGEE. This CDR3 spans 15 amino acids. The V and J ends lost 0 bases and 3 bases respectively, with 9 bases between them. The CDR3 sequence is CASSVAPTDTGELFF. CDR3 nucleotide sequence: TGTGCCAGCAGCGTAGCCCCCACGGACACCGGGGAGCTGTTTTTT.

This chain connects TRBV5-1 to TRBJ1-4, with a possible D match to TRBD1 (5 bases). CDR3 length: 14 amino acids. V lost 4 bases and J lost 1, with 8 bases in between. Germline V gene lookup returns CDR1 SGHRS and CDR2 YFSETQ. Here the CDR3 DNA reads TGCGCCAGCAGCAACACAGGAACTAATGAAAAACTGTTTTTT. Residues: CASSNTGTNEKLFF.

The chain uses TRBV30 and TRBJ2-3; 8 bases are a match to TRBD2. CDR1 is GTSNPN, CDR2 SVGIG, per germline (reference sequence). The CDR3 extends over 14 amino acids. V shed 3 bases, J shed 7 bases, and the junction held 9 bases outside the gene matches. The CDR3 sequence: CAWSHSGTPHTQYF. Written as DNA, the CDR3 is TGTGCCTGGAGCCATAGCGGGACCCCCCATACGCAGTATTTT.

The V call is TRBV6-6, the J call TRBJ1-4; no clear D gene. The CDR3 covers 16 residues. V shed 2 bases and J shed 3 bases, with 13 bases lying between them. Germline lookup yields CDR1 MNHNY and CDR2 SVGAGI (reference sequence). CDR3 region: CASSYPKQGANEKLFF. CDR3 DNA sequence: TGTGCCAGCAGTTACCCTAAACAAGGAGCTAATGAAAAACTGTTTTTT.

This clone was counted between two and nine times. The genes are TRBV14 and TRBJ1-1; D is ambiguous. The CDR3 loop spans 16 amino acids. Germline-derived CDR1 and CDR2 are SGHDN and FVKESK. V shed 0 bases and J shed 0 bases, with 11 bases lying between them. The CDR3 DNA follows: TGTGCCAGCAGCCAAGAGACACCTAGCTTGAACACTGAAGCTTTCTTT. Its protein is CASSQETPSLNTEAFF.